This TCR beta chain was obtained from a study of T-cell reconstitution after alpha-beta-depleted transplantation in children. General study results and limits: Recipient T cells and thymic progenitors that survived were the source of the high TCRbeta diversity seen at day 60 in some patients.

Germline CDR1 SGHRS, CDR2 YFSETQ. This CDR3 has 16 residues. Trimming took 4 bases from V and 5 from J; bases not matched to a gene: 7. The TCRbeta library was prepared with unique molecular identifiers. MiXCR, run by TCRdb on the PCR reads, gives a single entry per CDR3 protein. The sample lists 150,000 to 200,000 distinct CDR3 sequences, more than 9.5% seen once, with under 15% in the top ten. Many counts were recorded for this clonotype. The antigen is undetermined. Sequencing used PBMCs, obtained before TCRalphabeta/CD19-depleted stem cell transplant. The receptor was isolated from a boy aged 2-9 years with acute myeloid leukemia, due to receive a stem cell transplant. V and J are TRBV5-1 and TRBJ1-6; 9 bases map to TRBD1. CDR3 protein: CASSGTGGVNNSPLHF. The CDR3 nucleotides read TGCGCCAGCAGCGGAACAGGGGGCGTAAATAATTCACCCCTCCACTTT.